The present T cell receptor (beta chain) was sequenced within a study of blood T cells in healthy people across ages. Study observations and caveats: Older age went with lower TCR beta diversity per million T cells, in a roughly linear way.

The CDR3 sequence is 12 residues long. Per the germline V gene, CDR1 is SGHRS and CDR2 is YFSETQ. This clonotype was recorded at least ten times. Its specificity is not known. A junction end diverges from the germline sequence, so it may reflect a read error. Around 9.5 milliliters of peripheral blood were drawn from each donor. Isolating PBMCs gave at least 6.5 million of these cells per sample. Alongside a J-beta primer mix, a sample-barcoded 5' primer served in a second PCR lasting roughly 7 to 11 cycles. TCRdb fed the 5' RACE reads into MiXCR, producing one record per CDR3 protein. The sample includes hundreds of thousands of distinct CDR3 sequences, around 24% seen only once; the top ten take 2.5% to 3.5%. The sample was also linked to a second study, of T cells of mothers and their children. This second study says: Detection of persistent microchimeric T cell clones did not occur.

This receptor was identified in a boy younger than 18 in good health. Sequencing input: blood. The chain uses TRBV5-1 and TRBJ2-5; the D is unclear. For the CDR3, the DNA is TGCGCCAGCAGTTTGGCGTCGGAGACCCAGTACTTC. Its translation is CASSLASETQYF. Filled out from reference TRBV5-1 and TRBJ2-5, the complete variable domain reads KAGVTQTPRYLIKTRGQQVTLSCSPISGHRSVSWYQQTPGQGLQFLFEYFSETQRNKGNFPGRFSGRQFSNSRSEMNVSTLELGDSALYLCASSLASETQYFGPGTRLLVL.